One and the same sample provided the 8 T cell receptor beta chains below, sequenced in a study of shared clonotypes between healthy human individuals (dated by TCRdb to the early 2020s). Library creation used the immunoSEQ multiplex PCR assay. TCRdb mirrors the immuneACCESS table, restricted to in-frame sequences. Some clones are absent from its copies; in checked studies, under half trace to an unresolved V gene, and the reason for the others is unknown. Counted in this sample were approximately 2.3 million clones; over 90% of them appeared once. Under 0.45% of the sample belongs to the ten largest clones. Sequenced sample: naive CD4+ T cells from PBMCs. The meaning of the sample's cell subset or site label: CD45RA+ positively selected. These receptors all stem from a man aged 18 to 29 in good health. Some clones in this sample may be carry-over from other donors' samples.

The chain couples TRBV7-6 to TRBJ2-7; a possible D gene is TRBD2 (6 bases). The V gene's germline CDR1 is SGHVS and CDR2 FNYEAQ. V was shortened by 5 bases and J by 0 bases, with 17 bases between the two germline ends. This CDR3 is 16 amino acids long. In DNA form, the CDR3 reads TGTGCCAGCAGCCCCGAATCGGGAGTAACCTCCTACGAGCAGTACTTC. Amino acids: CASSPESGVTSYEQYF.

This clone is a singleton in its sample. The chain combines TRBV14 with TRBJ2-1; the D gene is possibly TRBD1 (6 bases). The CDR3 is 14 residues long. Germline assignment: CDR1 SGHDN and CDR2 FVKESK. V lost 2 bases, J lost 7 bases, and 12 bases lay in between. This CDR3 reads CASSQQGMRNEQFF. CDR3 DNA: TGTGCCAGCAGCCAACAGGGGATGAGGAATGAGCAGTTCTTC.

The chain recombines TRBV5-1 with TRBJ1-2, with unresolved D. Germline CDR1 and CDR2: SGHRS and YFSETQ. CDR3 size: 15 residues. Trimming took 1 base from V and 0 from J, leaving 10 bases between them. The CDR3 coding sequence is TGCGCCAGCAGCTTGAGACTAGGGACTAACTATGGCTACACCTTC. This gives the protein CASSLRLGTNYGYTF.

This rearrangement joins TRBV5-6 to TRBJ1-2; D is perhaps TRBD1 (5 bases). The V end lost 0 bases, the J end lost 3 bases, and 12 bases lay between the germline ends. CDR1 is SGHDT, CDR2 YYEEEE, per germline. The CDR3 length is 15 residues. The CDR3 reads CASSLDAGGDYGYTF. In DNA form, the CDR3 reads TGTGCCAGCAGCTTGGACGCCGGAGGGGACTATGGCTACACCTTC. The variable domain in full, completed from reference TRBV5-6 and TRBJ1-2, reads DAGVTQSPTHLIKTRGQQVTLRCSPKSGHDTVSWYQQALGQGPQFIFQYYEEEERQRGNFPDRFSGHQFPNYSSELNVNALLLGDSALYLCASSLDAGGDYGYTFGSGTRLTVV.

The genes are TRBV5-4 and TRBJ2-2; 10 nucleotides agree with TRBD1. CDR1 is SGHNT, CDR2 YYREEE, per germline (reference sequence). CDR3 length: 16 residues. V trimming: 6 bases; J trimming: 5 bases; junction bases outside the gene matches: 10. The CDR3 loop is CASTSRDRGSTGELFF. The CDR3 DNA reads as TGTGCCAGCACCTCCCGGGACAGGGGCTCTACCGGGGAGCTGTTTTTT.

The chain is built from TRBV19 and TRBJ1-4; D is ambiguous. The CDR3 length is 20 residues. Per germline, CDR1 LNHDA and CDR2 SQIVND (reference sequence). Trimming cost V 2 bases and J 2 bases, with 24 bases left between them. The CDR3 DNA reads as TGTGCCAGTAGTATATCTGGAATAACATATCACGGAGCGACTAATGAAAAACTGTTTTTT. Its translation is CASSISGITYHGATNEKLFF.

This rearrangement joins TRBV7-9 to TRBJ1-1; D call uncertain. The CDR3 has 14 amino acids. CDR1 is SEHNR, CDR2 FQNEAQ, per germline (reference sequence). V was shortened by 1 base and J by 5 bases, with 11 bases between the two germline ends. The DNA of the CDR3 is TGTGCCAGCAGCTTAGTTGGAGGGATTACTGAAGCTTTCTTT. Translated: CASSLVGGITEAFF.

The gene calls are TRBV6-5 and TRBJ1-1; D is unclear. CDR3 size: 15 residues. V gave up 3 bases and J gave up 5 bases, with 16 bases separating them. Looked up from germline, CDR1 is MNHEY and CDR2 is SVGAGI. Here the CDR3 DNA reads TGTGCCAGCAGTTATAGCTCGGTGGTGGGGACTGAAGCTTTCTTT. Translating it yields CASSYSSVVGTEAFF.